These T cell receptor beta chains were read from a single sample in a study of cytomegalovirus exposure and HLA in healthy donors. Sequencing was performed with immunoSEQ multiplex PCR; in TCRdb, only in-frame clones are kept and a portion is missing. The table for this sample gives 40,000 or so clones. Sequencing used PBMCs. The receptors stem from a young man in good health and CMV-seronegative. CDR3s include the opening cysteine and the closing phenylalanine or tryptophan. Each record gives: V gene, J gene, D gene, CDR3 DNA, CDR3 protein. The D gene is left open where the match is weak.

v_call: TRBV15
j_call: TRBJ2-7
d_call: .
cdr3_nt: TGCCCAGGACAGTTTCCGAACGAGCAGTACTTC
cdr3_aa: CPGQFPNEQYF

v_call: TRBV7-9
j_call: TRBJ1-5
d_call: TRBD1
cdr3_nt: TGTGCCAGCAGCTCAGGACAGGTAGATAGCAATCAGCCCCAGCATTTT
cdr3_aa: CASSSGQVDSNQPQHF

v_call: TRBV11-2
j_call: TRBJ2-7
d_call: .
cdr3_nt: TGTGCCAGCAGCACCAACCCGGCGGGCTCTGCCTACGAGCAGTACTTC
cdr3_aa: CASSTNPAGSAYEQYF

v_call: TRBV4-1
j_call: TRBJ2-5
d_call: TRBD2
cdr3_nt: TGCGCCAGCAGCCGGGGTAGCGGGAGATGGGAGACCCAGTACTTC
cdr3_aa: CASSRGSGRWETQYF

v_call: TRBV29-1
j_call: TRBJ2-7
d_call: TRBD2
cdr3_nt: TGCAGCGTTGAAAGTCGGGAGGGTGTGGCCGAGCAGTACTTC
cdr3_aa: CSVESREGVAEQYF

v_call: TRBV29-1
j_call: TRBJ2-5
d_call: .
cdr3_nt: TGCAGCGTTGGTCAGAACCAAGAGACCCAGTACTTC
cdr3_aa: CSVGQNQETQYF

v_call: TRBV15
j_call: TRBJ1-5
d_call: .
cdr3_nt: TGTGCCACCAGCGCTGGGCCGAGGGGCAATCAGCCCCAGCATTTT
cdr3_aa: CATSAGPRGNQPQHF

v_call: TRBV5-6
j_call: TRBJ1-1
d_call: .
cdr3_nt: TGTGCCAGCAGACTCGGGCGGGGTCTCGTAAGCACTGAAGCTTTCTTT
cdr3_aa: CASRLGRGLVSTEAFF

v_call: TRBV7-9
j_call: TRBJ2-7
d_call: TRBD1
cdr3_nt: TGTGCCAGCAGCTTAGTAGCTGGGACAGGGGTGGGCGAGCAGTACTTC
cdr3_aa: CASSLVAGTGVGEQYF

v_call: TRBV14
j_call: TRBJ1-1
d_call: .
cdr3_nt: TGTGCCAGCAGCGCGATAAGGGGCTGGAACACTGAAGCTTTCTTT
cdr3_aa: CASSAIRGWNTEAFF

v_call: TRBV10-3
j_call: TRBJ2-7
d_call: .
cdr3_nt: TGTGCCAGTTCGGGAGACCCCTCCTACGAGCAGTACTTC
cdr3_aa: CASSGDPSYEQYF

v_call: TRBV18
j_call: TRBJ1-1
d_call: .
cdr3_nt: TGTGCCAGCTCACCAGGTGGGGAGCAGTGGGCTTTCTTT
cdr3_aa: CASSPGGEQWAFF

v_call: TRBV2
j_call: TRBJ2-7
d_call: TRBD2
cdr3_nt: TGTGCCAGCATTCCGGGACTAGCGGGTTACGAGCAGTACTTC
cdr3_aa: CASIPGLAGYEQYF

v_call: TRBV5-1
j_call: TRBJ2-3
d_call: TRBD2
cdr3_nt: TGCGCCAGCAGCTTGGCCAAAACGGGGACTAGCGGCACAGATACGCAGTATTTT
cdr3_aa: CASSLAKTGTSGTDTQYF

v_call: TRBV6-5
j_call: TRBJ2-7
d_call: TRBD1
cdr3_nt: TGTGCCAGCAGTCGCCGGGACAGCCACGAGCAGTACTTC
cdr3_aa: CASSRRDSHEQYF

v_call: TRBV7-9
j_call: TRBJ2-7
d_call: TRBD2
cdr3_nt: TGTGCCAGCAGCTTAAGTATAGGACTAGCGGATACCTCCTACGAGCAGTACTTC
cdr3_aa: CASSLSIGLADTSYEQYF

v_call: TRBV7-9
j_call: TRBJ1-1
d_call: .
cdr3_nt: TGTGCCAGCAGCGGCAGGGGCGTGAACACTGAAGCTTTCTTT
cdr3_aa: CASSGRGVNTEAFF

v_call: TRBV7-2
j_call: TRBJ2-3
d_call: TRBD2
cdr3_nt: TGTGCCAGCAGCTTTGGACTAGCGGGGGGTCGGACGCAGTATTTT
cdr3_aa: CASSFGLAGGRTQYF

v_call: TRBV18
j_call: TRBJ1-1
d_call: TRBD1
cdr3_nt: TGTGCCAGCTCACCAGGCAGGGGGCGAATGGAAGCTTTCTTT
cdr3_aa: CASSPGRGRMEAFF

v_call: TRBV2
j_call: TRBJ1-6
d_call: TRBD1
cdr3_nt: TGTGCCAGCAACCGACAGGGGGCCTCCTATAATTCACCCCTCCACTTT
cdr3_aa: CASNRQGASYNSPLHF

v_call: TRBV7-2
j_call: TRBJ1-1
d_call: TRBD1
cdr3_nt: TGTGCCAGCAGCTCGGGACAGGCGAACACTGAAGCTTTCTTT
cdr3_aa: CASSSGQANTEAFF

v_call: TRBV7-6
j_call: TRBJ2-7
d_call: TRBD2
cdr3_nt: TGTGCCAGCAGCTTAGTTAGGACTAGCGGGGAGCAGTACTTC
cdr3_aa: CASSLVRTSGEQYF

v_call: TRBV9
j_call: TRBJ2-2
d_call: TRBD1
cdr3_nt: TGTGCCAGCGCCGGGACAGGGGGCGCAGCCGGGGAGCTGTTTTTT
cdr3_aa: CASAGTGGAAGELFF

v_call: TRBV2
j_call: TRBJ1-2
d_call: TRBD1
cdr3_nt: TGTGCCAGCAGTTTTGACCGGGACAGGGAGCCTTTGGGCTACACCTTC
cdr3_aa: CASSFDRDREPLGYTF

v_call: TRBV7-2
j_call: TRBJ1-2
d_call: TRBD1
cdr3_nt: TGTGCCAGCAGCTCCGGACAGGGCTATGGCTACACCTTC
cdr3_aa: CASSSGQGYGYTF

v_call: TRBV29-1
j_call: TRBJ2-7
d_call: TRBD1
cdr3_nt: TGCAGCGTTGCCGGGACAGGGGGCTCCTACGAGCAGTACTTC
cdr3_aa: CSVAGTGGSYEQYF

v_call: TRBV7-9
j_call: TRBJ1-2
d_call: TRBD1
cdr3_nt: TGTGCCAGCAGCCGAGGACAGGGGGGCAACTATGGCTACACCTTC
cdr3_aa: CASSRGQGGNYGYTF

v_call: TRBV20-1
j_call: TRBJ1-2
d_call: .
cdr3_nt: TGCAGTGCTAGCGGGCAGGGACTCTACACCTTC
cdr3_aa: CSASGQGLYTF

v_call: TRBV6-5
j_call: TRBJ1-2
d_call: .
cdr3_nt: TGTGCCAGCAGTTACAAGGGGCAGTACTATGGCTACACCTTC
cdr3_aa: CASSYKGQYYGYTF

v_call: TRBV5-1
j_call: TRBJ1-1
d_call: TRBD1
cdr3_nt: TGCGCCAGCAGTTCCGGGACAGGGGAGAAAGCTTTCTTT
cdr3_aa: CASSSGTGEKAFF

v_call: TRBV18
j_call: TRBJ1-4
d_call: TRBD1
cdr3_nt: TGTGCCAGCTCATCGACAGGGGATGAAAAACTGTTTTTT
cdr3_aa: CASSSTGDEKLFF

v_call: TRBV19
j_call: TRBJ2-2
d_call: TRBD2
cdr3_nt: TGTGCCAGTAGTTCCCCGGGGACTAGCCAGAACACCGGGGAGCTGTTTTTT
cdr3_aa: CASSSPGTSQNTGELFF

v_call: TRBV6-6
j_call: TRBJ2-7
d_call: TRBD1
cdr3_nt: TGTGCCAGCAGTTACTCGCTGGACAGGGGGTGGTACGAGCAGTACTTC
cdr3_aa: CASSYSLDRGWYEQYF

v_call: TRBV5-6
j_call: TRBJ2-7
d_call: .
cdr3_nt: TGTGCCAGCAGCTTGTATTTGGGGGGCTACGAGCAGTACTTC
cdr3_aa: CASSLYLGGYEQYF

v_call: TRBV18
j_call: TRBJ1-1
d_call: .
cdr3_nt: TGTGCCAGCTCACTATCAGGAACTGAAGCTTTCTTT
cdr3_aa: CASSLSGTEAFF

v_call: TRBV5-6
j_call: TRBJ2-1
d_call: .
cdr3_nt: TGTGCCAGCAGCTTGTTTGTGGGAGAGAGCTACAATGAGCAGTTCTTC
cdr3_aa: CASSLFVGESYNEQFF

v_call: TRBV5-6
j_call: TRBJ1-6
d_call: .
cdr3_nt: TGTGCCAGCAACATGGGCTTACAATATAATTCACCCCTCCACTTT
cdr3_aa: CASNMGLQYNSPLHF

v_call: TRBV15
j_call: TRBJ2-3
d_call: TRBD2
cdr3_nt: TGTGCCACCAGCAGGAGGGGCGGGAGAATGGTGGATACGCAGTATTTT
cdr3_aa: CATSRRGGRMVDTQYF

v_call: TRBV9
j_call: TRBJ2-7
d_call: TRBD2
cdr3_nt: TGTGCCAGCAGCGAGGGACTAGCGGGCTACGAGCAGTACTTC
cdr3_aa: CASSEGLAGYEQYF

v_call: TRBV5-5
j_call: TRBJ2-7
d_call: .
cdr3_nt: TGTGCCAGCAAGCTCGGGGCCTACGAGCAGTACTTC
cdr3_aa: CASKLGAYEQYF

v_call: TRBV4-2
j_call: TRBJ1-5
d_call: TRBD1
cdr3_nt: TGTGCCAGCAGCTATTACAGGGGCGGTCAGCCCCAGCATTTT
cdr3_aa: CASSYYRGGQPQHF

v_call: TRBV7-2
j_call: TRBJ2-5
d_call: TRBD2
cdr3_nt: TGTGCCAGCAGCTACGGTAGCGGGAGGGCGCAGACCCAGTACTTC
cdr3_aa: CASSYGSGRAQTQYF

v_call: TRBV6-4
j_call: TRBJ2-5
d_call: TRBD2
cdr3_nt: TGTGCCAGCAGTGTTACTAGCGGAGGAGGGGAGACCCAGTACTTC
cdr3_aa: CASSVTSGGGETQYF

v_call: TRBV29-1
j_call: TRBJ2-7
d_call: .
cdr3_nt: TGCAGCGTTTCCGTGAGTCGGGGCGAGCAGTACTTC
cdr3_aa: CSVSVSRGEQYF

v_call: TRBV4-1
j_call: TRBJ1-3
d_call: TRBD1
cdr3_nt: TGCGCCAGCAGCCTACCGACCAGGGGGCACACCATATATTTT
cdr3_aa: CASSLPTRGHTIYF

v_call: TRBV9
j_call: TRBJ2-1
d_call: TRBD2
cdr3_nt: TGTGCCAGCAGCGTTCTAGCGGGAGGAGGCTACAATGAGCAGTTCTTC
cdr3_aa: CASSVLAGGGYNEQFF